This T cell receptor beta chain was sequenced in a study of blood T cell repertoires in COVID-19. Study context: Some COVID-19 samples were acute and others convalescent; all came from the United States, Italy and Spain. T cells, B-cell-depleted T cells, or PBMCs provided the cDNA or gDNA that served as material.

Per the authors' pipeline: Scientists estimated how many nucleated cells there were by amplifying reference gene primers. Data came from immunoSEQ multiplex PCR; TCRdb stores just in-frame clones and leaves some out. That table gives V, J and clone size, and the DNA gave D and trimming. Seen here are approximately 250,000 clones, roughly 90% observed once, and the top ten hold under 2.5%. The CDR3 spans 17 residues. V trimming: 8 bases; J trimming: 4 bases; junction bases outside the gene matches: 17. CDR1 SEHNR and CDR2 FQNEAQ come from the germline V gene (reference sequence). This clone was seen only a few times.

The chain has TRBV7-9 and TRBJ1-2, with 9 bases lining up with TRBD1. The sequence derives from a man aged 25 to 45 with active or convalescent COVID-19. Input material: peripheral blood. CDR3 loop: CASGTGGSPTLIYGYTF. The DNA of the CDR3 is TGTGCCAGCGGAACAGGGGGCTCCCCAACACTCATCTATGGCTACACCTTC.